These 23 T cell receptor beta chains were all obtained from the same sample, sequenced in a study of blood T cell repertoires in COVID-19. Repertoires were generated with immunoSEQ multiplex PCR, while TCRdb's copy carries only in-frame clones and drops some. This table holds approximately 290,000 clones, around 89% found once. The sequencing sample was made of peripheral blood. The receptors were sampled from a man aged 25 to 45 with acute or convalescent COVID-19.

This chain joins TRBV7-8 and TRBJ2-2; TRBD2 matches at 11 bases. V shed 5 bases and J 5 bases; nucleotides not matched to a gene: 7. CDR1 is SGHVS and CDR2 is FQNEAQ in the germline V gene. There are 16 residues in the CDR3. CDR3 bases: TGTGCCAGCAGCCCAGTAGCGGGGGGGAGTACCGGGGAGCTGTTTTTT. This gives the protein CASSPVAGGSTGELFF.

The chain employs TRBV5-5 and TRBJ1-2, with 10 bases lining up with TRBD1. There are 14 residues in the CDR3. CDR1 is SGHKS, CDR2 YYEKEE, per germline (reference sequence). Losses at the gene ends were 6 bases for V and 4 bases for J; bases not matched to a gene: 6. CDR3 DNA sequence: TGTGCCAGCAAACCGACAGGGGGCTCCTATGGCTACACCTTC. Translated: CASKPTGGSYGYTF.

The chain joins TRBV5-1 to TRBJ1-2; maybe TRBD1 (6 bases). V was cut by 4 bases and J by 1 base, with 11 bases left in between. Per germline, CDR1 SGHRS and CDR2 YFSETQ. This CDR3 has 14 amino acids. The CDR3 protein is CASSPDSHNYGYTF. CDR3 DNA: TGCGCCAGCAGCCCGGACAGCCATAACTATGGCTACACCTTC.

This clone appeared a few times. V gene TRBV3-1 (or the pseudogene TRBV3-2) combines with J gene TRBJ2-2, with 7 bases identical to TRBD2. Germline V gene sequence: CDR1 LGHDT, CDR2 YNNKEL (reference sequence). The CDR3 is 13 residues long. The trim removed 3 bases at V and 6 bases at J, leaving 1 base unmatched. Here the CDR3 DNA reads TGTGCCAGCAGCCAGGCGGGAGCCGGGGAGCTGTTTTTT. Encoded protein: CASSQAGAGELFF.

This chain joins TRBV28 and TRBJ1-1; D is unclear. The CDR3 spans 12 residues. V was trimmed by 2 bases and J by 4 bases, leaving 5 bases between them. Germline CDR1 and CDR2: MDHEN and SYDVKM. DNA for the CDR3: TGTGCCAGCAGTTTACTAGGCACTGAAGCTTTCTTT. This encodes CASSLLGTEAFF. Full variable domain (remainder filled in from reference TRBV28 and TRBJ1-1): DVKVTQSSRYLVKRTGEKVFLECVQDMDHENMFWYRQDPGLGLRLIYFSYDVKMKEKGDIPEGYSVSREKKERFSLILESASTNQTSMYLCASSLLGTEAFFGQGTRLTVV.

This chain uses TRBV5-1 with TRBJ2-1; 8 bases map to TRBD2. Germline V lookup: CDR1 SGHRS, CDR2 YFSETQ. The CDR3 covers 14 residues. V was clipped by 0 bases and J by 6 bases; unmatched bases: 2. The CDR3 region is CASSLGGLVNEQFF. The DNA for the CDR3 is TGCGCCAGCAGCTTGGGGGGACTAGTCAATGAGCAGTTCTTC.

The rearrangement uses TRBV6-1 and TRBJ1-1; D is undetermined. V lost 3 bases, J lost 2 bases, and 10 bases lay in between. Germline loops: CDR1 MNHNS, CDR2 SASEGT. This CDR3 spans 14 amino acids. The CDR3, as DNA: TGTGCCAGCAGTGAGAATGGAGGTAACACTGAAGCTTTCTTT. Encoded protein: CASSENGGNTEAFF.

The chain couples TRBV5-1 to TRBJ1-1; unclear D gene. V lost 0 bases and J 1 base, leaving 7 bases between the germline ends. Per germline, CDR1 SGHRS and CDR2 YFSETQ. This CDR3 has 14 amino acids. CDR3 sequence (DNA): TGCGCCAGCAGCTTGGAGAGGGAGAACACTGAAGCTTTCTTT. It is translated as CASSLERENTEAFF.

V gene TRBV27 combines with J gene TRBJ2-7; 9 bases map to TRBD1. Per the germline V gene, CDR1 is MNHEY and CDR2 is SMNVEV (reference sequence). V was clipped by 8 bases and J by 6 bases; unmatched bases: 8. This CDR3 has 13 residues. This CDR3 is CASPGDRVSEQYF. CDR3 in DNA: TGTGCCAGCCCGGGGGACAGGGTAAGCGAGCAGTACTTC.

The chain joins TRBV4-1 to TRBJ2-1; 13 bases match TRBD2. Germline CDR1 is MGHRA and CDR2 is YSYEKL. J was trimmed by 4 bases and V by 0 bases; bases with no gene match: 6. There are 18 residues in the CDR3. Here the CDR3 reads CASSQEYGTSGTYNEQFF. DNA for the CDR3: TGCGCCAGCAGCCAAGAGTATGGGACTAGCGGGACTTACAATGAGCAGTTCTTC.

This clone was seen only once. The V call is TRBV7-2, the J call TRBJ2-1, with 8 bases aligning to TRBD2. The CDR3 contains 15 residues. V dropped 6 bases and J dropped 7; count of bases not matched to a gene: 11. In germline, CDR1 is SGHTA, CDR2 FQGNSA. The CDR3 DNA sequence: TGTGCCAGCAGTCTGGTGGGGACTAGAGGTAATGAGCAGTTCTTC. Amino acids: CASSLVGTRGNEQFF.

The chain couples TRBV5-1 to TRBJ2-5; D gene unclear. Germline V CDR1 and CDR2: SGHRS, YFSETQ. Between the trimmed V and J ends, which lost 5 bases and 5 bases, there was a span of 16 bases. The CDR3 is 14 residues long. The CDR3 DNA reads as TGCGCCAGCAGGCGTCCGGGTACGATCGAGACCCAGTACTTC. Translated: CASRRPGTIETQYF.

V is TRBV28 and J is TRBJ1-3, with 11 bases identical to TRBD1. Germline values: CDR1 MDHEN, CDR2 SYDVKM. This CDR3 comprises 16 residues. V lost 2 bases and J lost 4; bases outside the gene matches: 4. CDR3 in amino acids: CASSLRDRGLGNTIYF. Here the CDR3 DNA reads TGTGCCAGCAGTTTAAGGGACAGGGGGTTAGGAAACACCATATATTTT.

This clone was seen only once. The chain is built from TRBV5-1 and TRBJ1-1; D is uncertain. The CDR3 totals 11 residues. CDR1 is SGHRS, CDR2 YFSETQ, per germline. Between the trimmed V and J ends, which lost 5 bases and 6 bases, there was a span of 8 bases. The chain's CDR3 is CASRVEAEAFF. The CDR3 DNA sequence: TGCGCCAGCAGGGTGGAGGCTGAAGCTTTCTTT.

As DNA, the CDR3 is TGTGCCAGCAGCCCTGTGGGGGGGCTATACAATGAGCAGTTCTTC. Translating it yields CASSPVGGLYNEQFF. V gene TRBV7-3 combines with J gene TRBJ2-1; D is possibly TRBD2 (7 bases). V dropped 5 bases and J dropped 4 bases, with 15 bases sitting between them. CDR3 size: 15 residues. Germline loops: CDR1 SGHTA, CDR2 FQGTGA.

The V gene is TRBV4-1, the J gene TRBJ2-3; 8 bases fit TRBD1. The V gene end was trimmed by 4 bases and the J gene end by 4 bases; junction bases not matched to a gene: 10. The CDR3 loop spans 16 amino acids. Germline V gives CDR1 MGHRA, CDR2 YSYEKL. The DNA of the CDR3 is TGCGCCAGCAGCCTGAGTCTGCAGGGGGCTTCAGATACGCAGTATTTT. This gives the protein CASSLSLQGASDTQYF.

This chain joins TRBV19 and TRBJ2-3; TRBD1 matches 7 bases. CDR1 and CDR2 (germline): LNHDA, SQIVND (reference sequence). V was pared by 10 bases and J by 1 base, with 5 bases of the junction left unmatched. The CDR3 spans 13 residues. CDR3 residues: CATRDSRTDTQYF. The CDR3 region has the DNA TGTGCCACCAGGGACAGCCGCACAGATACGCAGTATTTT.

V and J are TRBV28 and TRBJ1-2, with D uncertain. Trimming removed 4 bases from V and 0 bases from J, with 6 bases in between. Germline-derived CDR1 and CDR2 are MDHEN and SYDVKM. There are 13 residues in the CDR3. CDR3 sequence (DNA): TGTGCCAGCAGTTCGAGGGCTAACTATGGCTACACCTTC. Translating it yields CASSSRANYGYTF.

V and J are TRBV5-1 and TRBJ2-5; 9 bases are a match to TRBD1. The CDR3 runs 15 residues. Germline CDR1 reads SGHRS; CDR2 reads YFSETQ. Losses at the gene ends were 4 bases for V and 4 bases for J; bases not matched to a gene: 8. The CDR3 here is CASSQQLTGGETQYF. The CDR3 DNA follows: TGCGCCAGCAGCCAGCAATTGACAGGGGGAGAGACCCAGTACTTC.

The rearrangement uses TRBV6-5 and TRBJ2-3, with 7 positions matching TRBD2. Trimming took 9 bases from V and 3 from J; bases not matched to a gene: 12. The CDR3 totals 15 residues. The germline CDR1 and CDR2 sequences are MNHEY and SVGAGI. CDR3 in DNA: TGTGCCAGGTGGCCCCGGGCGGGGGAAACAGATACGCAGTATTTT. Translating it yields CARWPRAGETDTQYF.

This chain links TRBV19 with TRBJ1-1; a weak D match, TRBD1 (6 bases). Germline V lookup: CDR1 LNHDA, CDR2 SQIVND (reference sequence). V lost 6 bases and J lost 0, with 11 bases in between. This CDR3 region has 14 residues. The CDR3 DNA reads as TGTGCCAGTAGCAAAGACAGGTTGAACACTGAAGCTTTCTTT. Translating gives CASSKDRLNTEAFF.

J is TRBJ1-2 and V is TRBV7-9; D is unclear. V was pared by 2 bases and J by 6 bases, with 16 bases between. Per germline, CDR1 SEHNR and CDR2 FQNEAQ (reference sequence). The CDR3 is 15 residues long. The CDR3: CASSLPTGSGDGYTF. The CDR3 DNA sequence: TGTGCCAGCAGCTTACCTACTGGGAGCGGGGATGGCTACACCTTC.

The rearrangement joins TRBV7-9 to TRBJ1-2; D not resolved. CDR1 is SEHNR, CDR2 FQNEAQ, per germline (reference sequence). CDR3 length: 13 residues. V was shortened by 5 bases and J by 5 bases, with 12 bases between the two germline ends. CDR3 bases: TGTGCCAGCAGCCCGGAGGCCGTATATGGCTACACCTTC. Amino acids: CASSPEAVYGYTF.